This T cell receptor beta chain was retrieved from a study of blood T cell repertoires in COVID-19. Study at large: Sites in the United States, Italy and Spain provided acute and convalescent COVID-19 samples. PBMCs, B-cell-depleted T cells, or T cells provided the cDNA or gDNA that made up the material.

Here immunoSEQ multiplex PCR was the method, and the copy in TCRdb shows in-frame clones only, minus some. The sample yields hundreds of thousands of clones, approximately 81% seen once. Trimming pared 4 bases from V and 3 bases from J, leaving 13 bases between. Germline V gene data show CDR1 as SGDLS and CDR2 as YYNGEE. There are 14 residues in the CDR3. Recruits, aged 18 to 89 years, lived in 24 US areas. Participants' own reports of clinical history determined their cohort assignment. The chain uses TRBV9 and TRBJ1-2; perhaps TRBD1 as D (6 bases). Sequencing was carried out using PBMCs or T cells enriched from blood (not recorded which). The receptor was isolated from a woman aged 25 to 39 who had been exposed to COVID-19. The CDR3 DNA reads TGTGCCAGCAGCCCGCGGACAGACCACTATGGCTACACCTTC. Translation: CASSPRTDHYGYTF.